A single sample is the source of the 21 T cell receptor beta chains below, sequenced in a study of CD8 T cells in Susac syndrome. RNA was extracted with the RNeasy kit, and a quantity of roughly 0.5 to 1 ug was reverse transcribed using random hexamers. TCRdb reprocessed the immunoSEQ multiplex PCR reads via MiXCR and lists one record per CDR3 protein. There are about 120,000 distinct CDR3 sequences in the sample; roughly 94% occur only once, and less than 0.3% lies in the top ten. Sample: CD8+ T cells from PBMCs. These receptors originate from a human donor with Susac syndrome.

V usage is TRBV3-1 and J usage is TRBJ2-5; 9 nucleotides agree with TRBD2. CDR1 and CDR2 (germline): LGHDT, YNNKEL (reference sequence). V lost 0 bases and J lost 4; bases outside the gene matches: 3. The CDR3 loop spans 15 amino acids. CDR3 region: CASSQDSTSGETQYF. For the CDR3, the DNA is TGTGCCAGCAGCCAAGATTCGACTAGCGGAGAGACCCAGTACTTC.

The J gene is TRBJ2-7, the V gene TRBV7-9, with TRBD1 matching over 8 bases. V trimming: 2 bases; J trimming: 4 bases; junction bases outside the gene matches: 7. Germline CDR1 and CDR2: SEHNR and FQNEAQ (reference sequence). The CDR3 length is 15 residues. CDR3 nucleotide sequence: TGTGCCAGCAGCTTATCTCAGGGGGCGAGTTACGAGCAGTACTTC. Residues: CASSLSQGASYEQYF. The whole variable domain, filled in from reference TRBV7-9 and TRBJ2-7, reads DTGVSQNPRHKITKRGQNVTFRCDPISEHNRLYWYRQTLGQGPEFLTYFQNEAQLEKSRLLSDRFSAERPKGSFSTLEIQRTEQGDSAMYLCASSLSQGASYEQYFGPGTRLTVT.

V and J are TRBV29-1 and TRBJ1-1, with 9 positions matching TRBD1. Germline V lookup: CDR1 SQVTM, CDR2 ANQGSEA. V shed 0 bases, J shed 4 bases, and the junction held 6 bases outside the gene matches. The CDR3 is 15 residues long. Written as DNA, the CDR3 is TGCAGCGTTGAAGACCGGGACAGGGCGGGCACTGAAGCTTTCTTT. It yields the protein CSVEDRDRAGTEAFF.

This clonotype has just one count. The chain has TRBV29-1 and TRBJ2-2; D remains ambiguous. CDR1 and CDR2 (germline): SQVTM, ANQGSEA. This CDR3 region has 13 residues. The ends were cut back, 1 base at V and 1 base at J, with 4 bases in the middle. The CDR3 loop reads CSVEGENTGELFF. The CDR3 DNA reads TGCAGCGTTGAAGGGGAGAACACCGGGGAGCTGTTTTTT.

V gene TRBV19 combines with J gene TRBJ2-1, with a weak D call TRBD1 (5 bases). Germline CDR1 and CDR2: LNHDA and SQIVND (reference sequence). This CDR3 comprises 15 residues. V shed 5 bases and J shed 4 bases, with 15 bases lying between them. The DNA for the CDR3 is TGTGCCAGTAGTGTGTATGGGTCAGGGTACAATGAGCAGTTCTTC. It specifies CASSVYGSGYNEQFF.

This clonotype was found once. The rearrangement links TRBV15 to TRBJ2-5, with D unresolved. CDR3 length equals 16 residues. Germline V CDR1 and CDR2: LNHNV, YYDKDF (reference sequence). V lost 1 base and J lost 1, with 13 bases in between. CDR3 in amino acids: CATSRAGQAIQETQYF. As DNA, the CDR3 is TGTGCCACCAGCAGAGCTGGCCAGGCAATCCAAGAGACCCAGTACTTC.

This chain connects TRBV29-1 to TRBJ2-2, with D perhaps given as TRBD1 or TRBD2 (7 bases each). CDR1 and CDR2 (germline): SQVTM, ANQGSEA. V shed 7 bases and J shed 5 bases, with 17 bases lying between them. The CDR3 runs 14 residues. The DNA of the CDR3 is TGCAGCGCCCAAAACAGGGGAGGGACCGGGGAGCTGTTTTTT. Translating gives CSAQNRGGTGELFF.

The V gene is TRBV15, the J gene TRBJ2-7; D is unresolved. V shed 0 bases and J shed 4 bases, with 13 bases lying between them. Germline CDR1 and CDR2: LNHNV and YYDKDF (reference sequence). The length of the CDR3 is 15 residues. In DNA, the CDR3 is TGTGCCACCAGCAGAGAGGGCAGACCCCTTTACGAGCAGTACTTC. Protein: CATSREGRPLYEQYF.

The genes are TRBV5-1 and TRBJ2-3; D is ambiguous. Trimming removed 4 bases from V and 2 bases from J, with 11 bases in between. The germline V gene has CDR1 SGHRS and CDR2 YFSETQ. This CDR3 is 14 amino acids long. The CDR3 spells CASSSTDNTDTQYF. CDR3 nucleotides: TGCGCCAGCAGCAGTACAGACAACACAGATACGCAGTATTTT.

The chain combines TRBV4-3 with TRBJ2-7; tentative D call: TRBD2 (5 bases). The CDR3 covers 16 residues. Trimming stripped 4 bases from V and 1 base from J, with 17 bases between. The germline V gene encodes CDR1 LGHNA and CDR2 YSLEER. CDR3 in DNA: TGCGCCAGCAGCCGAGTAAGCGGTGCACCTTCCTACGAGCAGTACTTC. It specifies CASSRVSGAPSYEQYF.

This clonotype was counted between two and nine times. This chain's CDR3 is CASSLLDTQYF. In nucleotides, the CDR3 is TGTGCCAGCAGTTTATTGGATACGCAGTATTTT. The chain has TRBV5-6 and TRBJ2-3; D uncertain. Germline V gene data show CDR1 as SGHDT and CDR2 as YYEEEE. V was clipped by 5 bases and J by 6 bases, with 7 bases between them. This CDR3 is 11 amino acids long. Full variable domain (outside the CDR3, taken from reference TRBV5-6 and TRBJ2-3): DAGVTQSPTHLIKTRGQQVTLRCSPKSGHDTVSWYQQALGQGPQFIFQYYEEEERQRGNFPDRFSGHQFPNYSSELNVNALLLGDSALYLCASSLLDTQYFGPGTRLTVL.

This sequence joins TRBV12-3 or TRBV12-4 and TRBJ1-1; 9 bases map to TRBD1. V shed 5 bases, J shed 5 bases, and the junction held 6 bases outside the gene matches. The CDR3 sequence is 14 residues long. The CDR3 region has the DNA TGTGCCAGCAGTGGGGACAGGGTAGGGACTGAAGCTTTCTTT. This translates into CASSGDRVGTEAFF.

CDR3 sequence: CATSGTNQETQYF. The CDR3, as DNA: TGTGCCACCAGCGGGACAAACCAAGAGACCCAGTACTTC. The chain joins TRBV15 to TRBJ2-5; the D gene is possibly TRBD1 (6 bases). The CDR3 is 13 amino acids. Germline V gene lookup returns CDR1 LNHNV and CDR2 YYDKDF (reference sequence). Trimming removed 5 bases from V and 0 bases from J, with 7 bases in between.

This chain uses TRBV30 with TRBJ2-1; D might be TRBD1 (6 bases). The V end was cut by 4 bases, the J end by 3 bases, with 19 bases between. Germline loops: CDR1 GTSNPN, CDR2 SVGIG (reference sequence). The CDR3 contains 16 residues. This CDR3 reads CAWIGGVGSDYNEQFF. The CDR3 DNA follows: TGTGCCTGGATAGGGGGTGTGGGGTCGGACTACAATGAGCAGTTCTTC.

This chain links TRBV20-1 with TRBJ2-2; 12 nucleotides agree with TRBD2. Per germline, CDR1 DFQATT and CDR2 SNEGSKA (reference sequence). V shed 2 bases, J shed 10 bases, and the junction held 5 bases outside the gene matches. The CDR3 is 14 residues long. The CDR3 DNA follows: TGCAGTGCTAGACTAGCGGGGGGGATAGAGGAGCTGTTTTTT. This codes for CSARLAGGIEELFF.

The chain joins TRBV6-2 or TRBV6-3 to TRBJ2-5; 11 bases line up with TRBD1. Unmatched junction bases numbered 0, after V lost 5 bases and J lost 1 base. The CDR3 extends over 14 amino acids. CDR1 and CDR2 (germline): MNHEY, SVGEGT. The CDR3: CASSGTGGQETQYF. The CDR3 DNA sequence: TGTGCCAGCAGTGGGACAGGGGGCCAAGAGACCCAGTACTTC.

CDR3 coding DNA: TGTGCCAGCAGCCAATTCGCAGGAGAGCAGTTCTTC. It encodes CASSQFAGEQFF. The chain recombines TRBV3-1 with TRBJ2-1; D remains unclear. Trimming left V 2 bases short and J 10 bases short, with 9 bases between. The CDR3 totals 12 residues. CDR1 is LGHDT, CDR2 YNNKEL, per germline (reference sequence).

This chain links TRBV9 with TRBJ2-3, with a weak D call TRBD2 (6 bases). V was shortened by 6 bases and J by 1 base, with 15 bases between the two germline ends. CDR1 and CDR2 from the germline V gene are SGDLS and YYNGEE. The length of the CDR3 is 15 residues. CDR3 in DNA: TGTGCCAGCACCGAAGAGGGGACTGGCACAGATACGCAGTATTTT. It encodes CASTEEGTGTDTQYF.

This rearrangement joins TRBV25-1 to TRBJ1-6; tentatively, D is TRBD1 (5 bases). Germline V gene lookup returns CDR1 MGHDK and CDR2 SYGVNS. The CDR3 covers 15 residues. V lost 1 base and J lost 7, with 11 bases in between. In DNA form, the CDR3 reads TGTGCCAGCAGTGAATTTAACGGGACCAATTCACCCCTCCACTTT. Its protein is CASSEFNGTNSPLHF.

The V call is TRBV3-1, the J call TRBJ2-7; TRBD2 aligns across 13 bases. Germline CDR1 LGHDT, CDR2 YNNKEL (reference sequence). CDR3 length equals 21 residues. J lost 2 bases, V lost 0 bases, and 16 bases had no gene match. DNA for the CDR3: TGTGCCAGCAGCCAAGACAGCCGGCCGGGACTAGCGGGGCGACGACCCTACGAGCAGTACTTC. It encodes CASSQDSRPGLAGRRPYEQYF.

This clonotype was counted once. V usage is TRBV29-1 and J usage is TRBJ2-7, with TRBD2 matching over 9 bases. The CDR3 totals 15 residues. V was pared by 6 bases and J by 3 bases, with 12 bases of the junction left unmatched. Germline V gene data show CDR1 as SQVTM and CDR2 as ANQGSEA. In nucleotides, the CDR3 is TGCAGCGTCAACAAACCGGCTAGCGGGGACTACGAGCAGTACTTC. As protein: CSVNKPASGDYEQYF.